This entry lists 8 T cell receptor beta chains sequenced from one sample in a study of blood T cell repertoires in COVID-19. Data came from immunoSEQ multiplex PCR; TCRdb stores just in-frame clones and leaves some out. The table has under 300,000 clones, about 86% seen once; the top ten hold approximately 3.6%. Sequenced material: PBMCs or T cells enriched from blood (not recorded which). These receptors originate from a middle-aged man who had recovered from COVID-19.

The gene calls are TRBV28 and TRBJ1-5; weak D call: TRBD1 (5 bases). Germline CDR1 and CDR2: MDHEN and SYDVKM. This CDR3 has 17 residues. Trimming cost V 5 bases and J 4 bases, with 21 bases left between them. The CDR3 protein is CASSLLRSGGSNQPQHF. The DNA of the CDR3 is TGTGCCAGCAGTCTACTTAGGTCGGGGGGATCGAATCAGCCCCAGCATTTT.

This clone was recorded only once. The chain has TRBV27 and TRBJ1-5; 7 bases map to TRBD1. The germline V gene has CDR1 MNHEY and CDR2 SMNVEV (reference sequence). The CDR3 covers 14 residues. The V and J ends lost 5 bases and 1 base, in that order; junction bases with no gene match: 2. Written as DNA, the CDR3 is TGTGCCAGCAGTCCAGGGGGGAGCAATCAGCCCCAGCATTTT. It specifies CASSPGGSNQPQHF.

The chain links TRBV9 to TRBJ2-4, with TRBD1 as a possible D gene (5 bases). CDR1 and CDR2 from the germline V gene are SGDLS and YYNGEE. The CDR3 spans 15 residues. The germline V and J ends were trimmed by 0 bases and 1 base, with 8 bases remaining between them. CDR3 in amino acids: CASSVEGAAKNIQYF. The DNA of the CDR3 is TGTGCCAGCAGCGTAGAAGGGGCGGCCAAAAACATTCAGTACTTC.

The CDR3 sequence is CASSPWTTPETQYF. The CDR3 coding sequence is TGTGCCAGCAGTCCCTGGACTACTCCGGAGACCCAGTACTTC. The J gene is TRBJ2-5, the V gene TRBV6-2 or TRBV6-3; D possibly corresponds to TRBD2 (6 bases). Germline V gene data show CDR1 as MNHEY and CDR2 as SVGEGT. The CDR3 runs 14 residues. V lost 5 bases and J lost 5, with 15 bases in between.

This clone was recorded once. The rearrangement uses TRBV5-4 and TRBJ1-6; 7 bases agree with TRBD1. The CDR3 is made up of 15 amino acids. V shed 0 bases, J shed 9 bases, and the junction held 6 bases outside the gene matches. CDR1 SGHNT and CDR2 YYREEE come from the germline V gene (reference sequence). The DNA for the CDR3 is TGTGCCAGCAGCTTGGCCGCGCAGGGGGGTTCACCCCTCCACTTT. This sequence encodes CASSLAAQGGSPLHF.

This chain joins TRBV25-1 and TRBJ1-2, with 10 bases lining up with TRBD1. CDR3 length: 14 amino acids. Trimming removed 3 bases from V and 9 bases from J; junction bases left unmatched: 7. The germline gives CDR1 MGHDK, CDR2 SYGVNS. This CDR3 reads CASSDADRGRSYTF. The CDR3 region has the DNA TGTGCCAGCAGTGACGCTGACAGGGGGCGTAGCTACACCTTC.

The J gene is TRBJ1-2, the V gene TRBV11-2; perhaps TRBD1 as D (5 bases). V dropped 4 bases and J dropped 2 bases, with 14 bases sitting between them. The CDR3 is made up of 15 amino acids. Germline V gene sequence: CDR1 SGHAT, CDR2 FQNNGV. The CDR3 DNA reads TGTGCCAGCAGCTGGCGGAAGGGACTAAACTATGGCTACACCTTC. It encodes CASSWRKGLNYGYTF.

The count of this clone is one. The V call is TRBV9, the J call TRBJ2-1; 11 bases are a match to TRBD2. Germline CDR1 reads SGDLS; CDR2 reads YYNGEE. The CDR3 is made up of 15 amino acids. J gave up 8 bases and V 3 bases, and 7 bases lay outside the gene matches. In DNA, the CDR3 is TGTGCCAGCAGCGATGCCGGGACTAGCGGCTATGAGCAGTTCTTC. Translated, it gives CASSDAGTSGYEQFF.